This TCR beta chain appears in the sequencing data of a study of cytomegalovirus exposure and HLA in healthy donors (dated by TCRdb to 2016 to 2017). Study-level background: An earlier analysis of some 500 of the donors reported 250 to 300 Gb of sequence data and 120 million or so unique TCR beta sequences from some 180 million T cells. About 280 gigabases of sequencing data and 75 million to 85 million unique TCR sequences made up an early release that covered roughly 670 HLA-typed donors. Of the roughly 400 genotyped donors, less than 85% were placed in the genetic ancestry cluster associated with self-reported Caucasian donors. The study aimed to test whether cataloging public T cell receptors could reveal signatures of past pathogen exposure. Using immunosequencing, the study profiled T cell repertoires from about 610 subjects and related those repertoires to cytomegalovirus serostatus. In addition to the first cohort of 500 to 850 subjects, a separate validation cohort of 120 different subjects was used. To predict cytomegalovirus infection status, the study brought together high-throughput TCR immunosequencing, statistical association of individual TCRs with disease status, and machine learning. A later analysis re-analyzed previously published TCR beta repertoires from about 600 donors and added high-resolution HLA genotyping to study TCR occurrence patterns. In the later analysis, no new phenotypic data were used to find candidate immune exposures; instead, reliance was placed on TCR beta sequences and their occurrence across donors. An earlier analysis of 587 of the donors applied high-throughput TCR beta sequencing to assess whether each TCR beta V gene segment acted as functional or pseudogenic. Donor age, sex, ethnicity and CMV serostatus were collected together with the repertoire data. A later genetic analysis used genome-wide SNP genotypes for about 60% of the roughly 700 donors, treating that subset as a discovery cohort. All discovery cohort repertoires had been generated on a single sequencing platform. Class I and class II HLA loci were covered by the typing at four-digit resolution. The number of donors typed differed by locus, with about 629-640 for A, B, C, DRB1 and DQB1, more than 500 for DQA1, 600 to 610 for DPA1, and about 450 for DPB1. About five DR-DQ haplotypes were treated as single units for association and clustering because of strong linkage in the cohort. On average, 235,054 unique TCR beta nucleotide sequences were sequenced per donor among about 400 genotyped donors of the cohort, with about 19% of those sequences being non-productive.

The cohort was made up of several hundred healthy bone marrow donors. Cohort members were all nominally healthy when sampled, although unrecorded immune exposures were likely present. The donor tested CMV seropositive, placing the donor among the approximately 290 seropositive members of the cohort. Every donor gave a peripheral blood sample, and the peripheral blood mononuclear cells from that sample were used for TCR beta sequencing. Genomic DNA was extracted from the blood cell samples with the Qiagen DNeasy Blood Extraction Kit. The CDR3 runs 18 residues from the cysteine to the phenylalanine. The DNA shown is the 54-base CDR3, in frame from base 1. V is trimmed back by 2 bases and J by 4 bases, and the junction contains 11 bases that no gene match accounts for. According to the germline V gene (reference sequence), CDR1 reads LNHNV and CDR2 reads YYDKDF. The library was built by means of the immunoSEQ multiplex PCR assay. For the multiplex PCR, a mixture combining 60 forward primers for TCR Vbeta segments and 13 reverse primers for TCR Jbeta segments was used. Amplification of the CDR3 region of rearranged TCR beta genes was performed with a multiplex PCR assay on genomic DNA. The amplified TCR beta libraries were sequenced on the Illumina HiSeq System as 87-base-pair reads. As for how the authors treated the data: Across the 600 to 700 repertoires, a later analysis counted roughly 84 million unique TCR beta chains, around 11 million of which were shared by at least two donors. A nearest-neighbor algorithm error-corrected the raw reads and collapsed the reads into unique sequences, merging closely related sequences to remove PCR and sequencing errors. CDR3 sequences were aligned to IMGT reference sequences to assign V, D and J gene segments. For a sequence to be retained, at least a six-nucleotide match to both a V gene segment and a J gene segment was required. Rearrangements were classified as productive when the CDR3 lacked stop codons and remained in frame with V and J, and all other rearrangements were classified as non-productive. CDR3 was defined by IMGT convention, running from the second conserved V-encoded cysteine to the conserved J-encoded phenylalanine. The earlier analysis of about 590 of the donors excluded sequences that lacked an unambiguous match to a single V gene segment. In an earlier analysis of approximately 590 of the donors, V segments were called functional above 56.7% productive rearrangements and were called segregating when the between-donor standard deviation exceeded 5%. A statistical classification framework was built to diagnose cytomegalovirus status from the catalog of TCR beta chain sequences. A later analysis assigned V and J genes by comparing TCR nucleotide sequences with IMGT/GENE-DB human TR gene sequences. The TCRdist pipeline was used in a later analysis to assign CDR3 sequences and most-parsimonious VDJ recombination scenarios. In a later analysis, each TCR beta chain was defined by its CDR3 amino acid sequence together with its V-gene family, and reads without a unique V-gene family were excluded. To address suspected cross-contamination and a sequencing artifact, a later analysis removed several hundred highly shared, low-generation-probability nucleotide sequences. In a later analysis, a clonal expansion index was calculated for each public chain from normalized within-repertoire ranks of inferred template counts. In a later analysis, generation probabilities were computed with a VDJ recombination model fitted to out-of-frame rearrangements, and the resulting probabilities were checked against IGoR. A later analysis scored TCR-TCR, TCR-HLA and TCR-CMV co-occurrence with hypergeometric tests, applying a repertoire-size bias correction to TCR pairs. In a later analysis, false discovery rates were estimated by permuting HLA or CMV assignments 20 times. A later analysis grouped co-occurring TCRs with DBSCAN, adding TCRdist sequence similarity when clustering within HLA-allele-positive subsets. Repertoires with fewer than 30,000 or more than 120,000 public chains, plus five repertoires with anomalous nucleotide sharing, were excluded from co-occurrence clustering. TCRdb obtained this table from immuneACCESS and retained in-frame rearrangements with V and J assigned. These tables miss some clones; where compared with another copy, unresolved V genes account for less than half of the shortfall, and the remainder is unexplained. For V, J and clone size, that table is used; D and trimming come from the DNA. The table for this sample lists more than 85,000 clones; under 80% of them were counted only once. The ten largest make up 6.5% to 8.5% of the sample.

For this clone: Its antigen remains unidentified. There are no base qualities to consult, and no much larger clone falls within one base.

Findings and caveats that apply to the study as a whole: The sequencing pipeline was judged likely to have produced a cluster of highly shared sequence variants as a technical artifact. A further reported finding was that TCR beta sequences accurately predicted the HLA-A and HLA-B alleles for most subjects in the first cohort. Correlated functional status among segregating V segments might reflect linkage disequilibrium, but an unknown experimental factor could not be ruled out. Most TCR sequences were observed very rarely across donors, whereas some public TCRs were present in many individuals. Several of the top co-occurrence clusters appeared to be linked to parvovirus B19, influenza, CMV and Epstein-Barr virus, according to a later analysis. The study gave a list of roughly 150 TCR beta chains associated with cytomegalovirus. A later analysis found that HLA-associated TCR beta chains were more clonally expanded and had lower generation probabilities than equally common non-associated chains. For the cohort, immune exposure information was limited to CMV serostatus. Sequencing depth was assumed to be roughly uniform across donors in the presence/absence analyses, though that assumption may not hold. According to a later analysis, TCR association rates differed among HLA loci, with DRB1 alleles showing the most associated TCRs and HLA-C alleles showing the fewest. In vitro tests confirmed that a few of the cytomegalovirus-associated TCR beta chains recognize cytomegalovirus antigens. Because counts were too low, 15 to 20 rarely observed V segments, including chromosome 9 orphons, were left out of the earlier analysis of a few hundred of the donors. Compared with the roughly 700-donor mean, donors in an Asian-associated ancestry cluster had fewer N-insertions in productive TCRs, according to a later genetic analysis. Most CMV-associated TCR beta chains appeared to be HLA-restricted in a later analysis, and the HLA associations seemed to be driven largely by CMV exposure. A later analysis associated roughly 17,000 TCR beta sequences with specific HLA alleles at a false discovery rate of 0.05. The classifier was reported to diagnose cytomegalovirus status with high specificity and sensitivity in both the original cohort and the validation cohort. Some IMGT-functional V segments, including TRBV6-2 and TRBV6-3, could not be distinguished by the 87-base-pair reads and were therefore excluded. An association between a missense DCLRE1C variant and V-gene and J-gene trimming of TCR beta chains was found in a later genetic analysis and replicated in an independent cohort. Because HLA typing was missing for some donors at each locus, association tests included only the typed subset. When HLA alleles, especially DR and DQ, strongly co-occurred, TCR associations were difficult to assign to individual alleles. In an earlier analysis of some 640 of the donors, most TCR beta V segments were observed in productive rearrangements about 87% or about 30% of the time, broadly matching IMGT annotations. Only TCR beta chains were sequenced in this cohort, and the absence of alpha or paired-chain data limited detectable features. The authors suggested that the approach could potentially be extended to other disease states and immunological phenotypes.

The sequence derives from a woman aged 50 to 60 in good health and CMV-seropositive. Source material: PBMCs. Recombination linked TRBV15 to TRBJ2-1; TRBD2 lines up with 10 middle nucleotides. The bases are TGTGCCACCAGCAGATACCTCACCCTAGCGGGGGAGTACAATGAGCAGTTCTTC. Translated, it reads CATSRYLTLAGEYNEQFF.